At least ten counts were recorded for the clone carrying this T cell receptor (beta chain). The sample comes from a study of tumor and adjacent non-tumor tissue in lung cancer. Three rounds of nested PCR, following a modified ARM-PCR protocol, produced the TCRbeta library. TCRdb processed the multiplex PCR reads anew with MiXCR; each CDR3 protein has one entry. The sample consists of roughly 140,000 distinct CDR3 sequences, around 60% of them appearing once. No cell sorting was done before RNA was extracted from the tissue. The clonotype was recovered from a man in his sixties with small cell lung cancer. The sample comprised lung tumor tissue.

The CDR3 loop reads CASDGGAGGYTF. CDR3 DNA sequence: TGTGCCAGTGACGGGGGCGCAGGGGGCTACACCTTC. The V gene is TRBV12-3 or TRBV12-4, the J gene TRBJ1-2; a weak D match, TRBD1 (6 bases). V dropped 9 bases and J dropped 8 bases, with 16 bases sitting between them. The CDR3 spans 12 residues.